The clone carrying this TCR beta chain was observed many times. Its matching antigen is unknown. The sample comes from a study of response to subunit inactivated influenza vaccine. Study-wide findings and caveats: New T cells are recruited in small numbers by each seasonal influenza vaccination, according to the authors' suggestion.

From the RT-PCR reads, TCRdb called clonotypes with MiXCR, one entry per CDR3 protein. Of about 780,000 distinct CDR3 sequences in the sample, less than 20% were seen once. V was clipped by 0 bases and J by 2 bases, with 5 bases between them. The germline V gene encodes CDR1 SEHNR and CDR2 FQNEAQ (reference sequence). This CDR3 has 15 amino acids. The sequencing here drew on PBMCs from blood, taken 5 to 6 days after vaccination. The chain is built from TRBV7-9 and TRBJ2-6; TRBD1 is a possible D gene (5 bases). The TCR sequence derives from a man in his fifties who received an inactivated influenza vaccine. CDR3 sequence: CASSLAGAGANVLTF. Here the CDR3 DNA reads TGTGCCAGCAGCTTAGCAGGGGCTGGGGCCAACGTCCTGACTTTC.